This TCR beta chain was found in a study of T-cell reconstitution after alpha-beta-depleted transplantation in children. TCRbeta library preparation incorporated unique molecular identifiers. A single record per CDR3 protein comes from TCRdb applying MiXCR to the PCR reads. In the table there are some 490,000 distinct CDR3 sequences, around 13% of which are singletons. V lost 5 bases, J lost 0 bases, and 3 bases stayed unmatched. The CDR3 spans 14 residues. This receptor was identified in a human donor who donated a stem cell graft to a child with combined immunodeficiency. The chain is built from TRBV12-3 or TRBV12-4 and TRBJ1-1; 7 nucleotides match TRBD1. The sample consisted of PBMCs from the stem cell graft donor, taken from the stem cell graft. The CDR3 nucleotides read TGTGCCAGCAGTACCGGGACAGTGAACACTGAAGCTTTCTTT. Its protein product is CASSTGTVNTEAFF.